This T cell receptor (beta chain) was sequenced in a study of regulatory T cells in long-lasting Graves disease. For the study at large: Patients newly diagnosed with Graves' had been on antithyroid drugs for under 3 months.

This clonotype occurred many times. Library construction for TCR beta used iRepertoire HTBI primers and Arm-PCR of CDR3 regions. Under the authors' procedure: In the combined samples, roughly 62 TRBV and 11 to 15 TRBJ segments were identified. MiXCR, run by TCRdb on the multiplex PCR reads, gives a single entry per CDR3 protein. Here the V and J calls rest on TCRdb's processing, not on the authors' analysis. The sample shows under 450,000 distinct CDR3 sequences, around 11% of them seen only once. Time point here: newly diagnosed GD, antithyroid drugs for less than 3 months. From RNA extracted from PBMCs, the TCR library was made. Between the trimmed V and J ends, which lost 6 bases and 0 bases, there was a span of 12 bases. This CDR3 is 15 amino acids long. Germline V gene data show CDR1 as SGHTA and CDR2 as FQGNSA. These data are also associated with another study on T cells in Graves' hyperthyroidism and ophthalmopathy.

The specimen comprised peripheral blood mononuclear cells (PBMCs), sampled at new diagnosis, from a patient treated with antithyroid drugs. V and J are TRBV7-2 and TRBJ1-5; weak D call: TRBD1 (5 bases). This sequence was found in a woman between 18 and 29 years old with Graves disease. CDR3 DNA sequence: TGTGCCAGCAGACCGGCGAGGGGTAGCAATCAGCCCCAGCATTTT. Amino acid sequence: CASRPARGSNQPQHF.